The 32 T cell receptor beta chains presented below share a single source sample, sequenced in a study of T cells in localized non-small cell lung cancer. Profiled with immunoSEQ multiplex PCR; TCRdb holds only in-frame clones, not every one. In the table there are around 96,000 clones, around 90% of which are singletons. The sequencing used PBMCs, collected before any cancer treatment. The origin of the receptors is a woman aged 35 to 70 with stage II squamous cell lung carcinoma.

The CDR3 DNA reads TGTGCCAGCAGTATGAAGTACCAAGAGACCCAGTACTTC. Its protein product is CASSMKYQETQYF. This sequence joins TRBV25-1 and TRBJ2-5; D remains unclear. Trimming cost V 5 bases and J 0 bases, with 7 bases left between them. Germline V lookup: CDR1 MGHDK, CDR2 SYGVNS. This CDR3 has 13 amino acids.

CDR3 residues: CAPWGVTDHEQFF. The DNA of the CDR3 is TGTGCCCCTTGGGGCGTCACGGATCATGAGCAGTTCTTC. This chain links TRBV21-1 with TRBJ2-1; the table's D call, TRBD1, has no DNA check behind it. TRBV21-1 is classified as a pseudogene. The CDR3 totals 13 residues.

This clone was seen only once. J is TRBJ1-2 and V is TRBV6-1; possible D gene TRBD1, 5 bases. Germline CDR1 is MNHNS and CDR2 is SASEGT. V was cut by 6 bases and J by 4 bases, with 12 bases left in between. The CDR3 loop spans 13 amino acids. The CDR3 DNA reads as TGTGCCAGCAGCCCACAGGATTTCTATGGCTACACCTTC. It codes for CASSPQDFYGYTF.

The rearrangement joins TRBV11-2 to TRBJ1-2, with D perhaps matching TRBD1 (5 bases). The germline V gene encodes CDR1 SGHAT and CDR2 FQNNGV. The CDR3 sequence is 16 residues long. The V end lost 7 bases, the J end lost 4 bases, and 22 bases lay between the germline ends. The CDR3 coding sequence is TGTGCCAGCACCCCGAACCGGGGGGGATTAATCTATGGCTACACCTTC. It specifies CASTPNRGGLIYGYTF.

The gene calls are TRBV5-1 and TRBJ2-7, with 7 bases lining up with TRBD2. Germline assignment: CDR1 SGHRS and CDR2 YFSETQ. The CDR3 has 14 amino acids. The V gene end was trimmed by 4 bases and the J gene end by 2 bases; junction bases not matched to a gene: 6. The CDR3 nucleotides are TGCGCCAGCAGCCTTAGCGGGCCCCCCTACGAGCAGTACTTC. It is translated as CASSLSGPPYEQYF.

The chain joins TRBV6-1 to TRBJ2-5, with 10 bases matching TRBD2. The CDR3 is 14 residues long. Germline V gene sequence: CDR1 MNHNS, CDR2 SASEGT. The J segment lost 5 bases and the V segment lost 8 bases, leaving 8 bases of the junction unmatched. CDR3 sequence (DNA): TGTGCCAGCGGCAAGCGGGGGGGCTTTGAGACCCAGTACTTC. Translating it yields CASGKRGGFETQYF.

In its sample, this clone was seen a few times. The sample contains more than one DNA sequence encoding this CDR3. The chain carries TRBV5-1 and TRBJ1-1; no clear D. V gave up 4 bases and J gave up 1 base, with 11 bases separating them. Germline V gene sequence: CDR1 SGHRS, CDR2 YFSETQ. The CDR3 sequence is 14 residues long. CDR3 sequence (DNA): TGCGCCAGCAGCCTCGGACTCCCGAACACTGAAGCTTTCTTT. It is translated as CASSLGLPNTEAFF.

CDR3 residues: CASSGWTAEAFF. Written as DNA, the CDR3 is TGTGCCAGCAGCGGTTGGACAGCTGAAGCTTTCTTT. The chain uses TRBV9 and TRBJ1-1; a weak D match, TRBD1 (6 bases). Germline V gene lookup returns CDR1 SGDLS and CDR2 YYNGEE. The length of the CDR3 is 12 residues. V lost 3 bases, J lost 6 bases, and 9 bases lay in between.

V gene TRBV2 combines with J gene TRBJ2-1; 7 bases line up with TRBD2. Trimming cost V 3 bases and J 4 bases; bases outside gene matches: 3. The V gene's germline CDR1 is SNHLY and CDR2 FYNNEI. The CDR3 length is 14 residues. CDR3 sequence reads: CASSEGLFYNEQFF. The DNA of the CDR3 is TGTGCCAGCAGTGAGGGACTATTTTACAATGAGCAGTTCTTC.

The V gene is TRBV4-1, the J gene TRBJ1-5, with 11 positions matching TRBD1. Trimming removed 2 bases from V and 7 bases from J; junction bases left unmatched: 10. The germline V gene encodes CDR1 MGHRA and CDR2 YSYEKL. The CDR3 has 17 residues. DNA for the CDR3: TGCGCCAGCAGCCAACTTGGACAGGGGGCAGAGAAACAGCCCCAGCATTTT. Translating it yields CASSQLGQGAEKQPQHF.

The chain couples TRBV5-1 to TRBJ1-4; 7 bases fit TRBD1. CDR1 and CDR2 (germline): SGHRS, YFSETQ. Germline trimming cut 0 bases from V and 8 bases from J; bases unmatched to any gene: 10. The CDR3 has 16 amino acids. As DNA, the CDR3 is TGCGCCAGCAGCTTGGCGGGGGACAGCAATAAAGAAAAACTGTTTTTT. This gives the protein CASSLAGDSNKEKLFF.

CDR3 DNA: TGTGCCAGCAGTTTATCGACAGGAATGGGTGGCTACACCTTC. Encoded protein: CASSLSTGMGGYTF. This chain connects TRBV27 to TRBJ1-2, with a possible D match to TRBD1 (6 bases). Trimming shortened V by 0 bases and J by 7 bases, and 12 bases separated the two germline ends. Germline V gene sequence: CDR1 MNHEY, CDR2 SMNVEV (reference sequence). The CDR3 is 14 amino acids.

In nucleotides, the CDR3 is TGTGCCAGCAAACGGGCCGGCGAGCAGTACTTC. Its translation: CASKRAGEQYF. The V call is TRBV2, the J call TRBJ2-7; D is unclear. The germline V gene has CDR1 SNHLY and CDR2 FYNNEI. V was shortened by 7 bases and J by 6 bases, with 10 bases between the two germline ends. This CDR3 region has 11 residues.

CDR3 DNA sequence: TGTGCCAGCAGTGGGGCAGGGGCAGATACGCAGTATTTT. It translates to CASSGAGADTQYF. This chain links TRBV25-1 with TRBJ2-3; TRBD1 might be the D (6 bases). Germline CDR1 is MGHDK and CDR2 is SYGVNS. This CDR3 has 13 residues. V lost 4 bases and J 4 bases, leaving 9 bases between the germline ends.

The chain has TRBV15 and TRBJ2-1; D gene unclear. This CDR3 is 13 amino acids long. Trimming took 3 bases from V and 10 from J, leaving 13 bases between them. Germline CDR1 reads LNHNV; CDR2 reads YYDKDF (reference sequence). CDR3 sequence reads: CATSSHKRAEQFF. The CDR3 region has the DNA TGTGCCACCAGCAGCCACAAACGAGCCGAGCAGTTCTTC.

The genes are TRBV7-9 and TRBJ2-2; D perhaps matches TRBD2 (5 bases). V dropped 0 bases and J dropped 1 base, with 9 bases sitting between them. Germline assignment: CDR1 SEHNR and CDR2 FQNEAQ (reference sequence). The CDR3 extends over 16 amino acids. DNA for the CDR3: TGTGCCAGCAGCTTAGCCCAGCGGATGAACACCGGGGAGCTGTTTTTT. Translation gives CASSLAQRMNTGELFF.

This chain's CDR3 is CASSEGIREQFF. The CDR3 nucleotides read TGCGCCAGCAGTGAGGGGATTCGTGAGCAGTTCTTC. The chain employs TRBV10-1 and TRBJ2-1; unclear D gene. V was shortened by 2 bases and J by 9 bases, with 8 bases between the two germline ends. The CDR3 totals 12 residues. Germline V gene data show CDR1 as WNHNN and CDR2 as SYGVQD (reference sequence).

The chain uses TRBV7-6 and TRBJ2-1; 11 bases are shared with TRBD2. This CDR3 spans 16 amino acids. The V gene's germline CDR1 is SGHVS and CDR2 FNYEAQ. V was clipped by 5 bases and J by 2 bases; unmatched bases: 5. As DNA, the CDR3 is TGTGCCAGCAGCCGCATAGCGGGAGGGACCTACAATGAGCAGTTCTTC. This codes for CASSRIAGGTYNEQFF.

This chain uses TRBV6-1 with TRBJ2-1; 9 positions match TRBD2. Trimming removed 2 bases from V and 0 bases from J; junction bases left unmatched: 2. CDR3 length equals 16 residues. Germline values: CDR1 MNHNS, CDR2 SASEGT. The CDR3 loop reads CASSELSGSSYNEQFF. The CDR3 DNA is TGTGCCAGCAGTGAACTTAGCGGGAGCTCCTACAATGAGCAGTTCTTC.

The chain joins TRBV27 to TRBJ1-2; 12 bases agree with TRBD1. Germline V lookup: CDR1 MNHEY, CDR2 SMNVEV (reference sequence). The CDR3 loop spans 18 amino acids. The V segment lost 3 bases and the J segment 0 bases; nucleotides outside the gene matches: 8. The CDR3 loop reads CASSFRDRGRLANYGYTF. The DNA for the CDR3 is TGTGCCAGCAGTTTCCGGGACAGGGGGCGGTTAGCTAACTATGGCTACACCTTC.

This chain joins TRBV7-2 and TRBJ1-4; weak D call: TRBD1 (6 bases). The CDR3 extends over 14 amino acids. Looked up from germline, CDR1 is SGHTA and CDR2 is FQGNSA. The V and J ends lost 3 bases and 4 bases respectively, with 9 bases between them. The chain's CDR3 is CASSFRGGNEKLFF. CDR3 sequence (DNA): TGTGCCAGCAGCTTCCGAGGGGGTAATGAAAAACTGTTTTTT.

This chain connects TRBV29-1 to TRBJ2-5, with D perhaps matching TRBD1 or TRBD2 (5 bases each). Trimming pared 0 bases from V and 3 bases from J, leaving 11 bases between. The germline gives CDR1 SQVTM, CDR2 ANQGSEA. The CDR3 sequence is 14 residues long. In DNA, the CDR3 is TGCAGCGTTGAAGAAGTGGGACCTAAAGAGACCCAGTACTTC. It yields the protein CSVEEVGPKETQYF.

The J gene is TRBJ2-3, the V gene TRBV11-1; possibly TRBD2 for D (7 bases). With 1 base removed from V and 2 bases from J, the gap between germline ends came to 10 bases. This CDR3 is 15 amino acids long. In germline, CDR1 is SGHAT, CDR2 FQDESV (reference sequence). CDR3 amino acids: CASSLDGGATDTQYF. CDR3 nucleotides: TGTGCCAGCAGCTTAGATGGGGGGGCCACAGATACGCAGTATTTT.

V usage is TRBV10-3 and J usage is TRBJ2-7, with D tentatively TRBD2 (6 bases). From germline, CDR1 is ENHRY and CDR2 SYGVKD. The CDR3 loop spans 11 amino acids. V was clipped by 11 bases and J by 6 bases, with 14 bases between them. CDR3 region: CAALQEGEQYF. Written as DNA, the CDR3 is TGTGCCGCCCTCCAGGAGGGCGAGCAGTACTTC.

The chain has TRBV10-3 and TRBJ2-1; 10 bases match TRBD1. The V gene's germline CDR1 is ENHRY and CDR2 SYGVKD. The junction had 7 bases not matched to a gene; V was cut back by 6 bases and J by 8 bases. The CDR3 is 14 amino acids. The CDR3 protein is CAIRPRDRGDEQFF. In DNA form, the CDR3 reads TGTGCCATCAGGCCTCGGGACAGGGGTGATGAGCAGTTCTTC.

The genes are TRBV2 and TRBJ2-7; TRBD1 matches at 7 bases. Trimming cost V 2 bases and J 3 bases; bases outside gene matches: 4. The CDR3 has 14 amino acids. CDR1 and CDR2 (germline): SNHLY, FYNNEI. Here the CDR3 reads CASSERTGLYEQYF. Here the CDR3 DNA reads TGTGCCAGCAGTGAACGGACAGGACTCTACGAGCAGTACTTC.

The J gene is TRBJ1-5, the V gene TRBV2; D remains unclear. The CDR3 consists of 15 residues. The germline CDR1 and CDR2 sequences are SNHLY and FYNNEI. The V gene lost 5 bases and the J gene lost 2 bases, with 13 bases spanning the gap. The CDR3 loop reads CASSPDLKGNQPQHF. DNA for the CDR3: TGTGCCAGCAGTCCAGATCTAAAGGGCAATCAGCCCCAGCATTTT. Using reference TRBV2 and TRBJ1-5 for the parts outside the CDR3, the full variable domain is EPEVTQTPSHQVTQMGQEVILRCVPISNHLYFYWYRQILGQKVEFLVSFYNNEISEKSEIFDDQFSVERPDGSNFTLKIRSTKLEDSAMYFCASSPDLKGNQPQHFGDGTRLSIL.

The V and J genes are TRBV19 and TRBJ2-7, with 10 bases matching TRBD2. The CDR3 is made up of 15 amino acids. J was trimmed by 0 bases and V by 2 bases; bases with no gene match: 1. Germline V lookup: CDR1 LNHDA, CDR2 SQIVND (reference sequence). In DNA form, the CDR3 reads TGTGCCAGTAGTATACGGACTAGCGGCTCCTACGAGCAGTACTTC. This codes for CASSIRTSGSYEQYF.

The V and J genes are TRBV7-9 and TRBJ1-1, with 9 bases matching TRBD1. V was clipped by 1 base and J by 1 base; unmatched bases: 7. Germline values: CDR1 SEHNR, CDR2 FQNEAQ (reference sequence). This CDR3 has 17 amino acids. CDR3 nucleotide sequence: TGTGCCAGCAGCTTAGGGGACAGGGCCCTTGGGAACACTGAAGCTTTCTTT. Protein product: CASSLGDRALGNTEAFF.

CDR3 protein: CASSQPGRGQQPGQYF. The DNA of the CDR3 is TGCGCCAGCAGCCAACCCGGCAGAGGACAGCAGCCTGGGCAGTACTTC. This rearrangement joins TRBV4-1 to TRBJ2-7; D perhaps matches TRBD1 (6 bases). The CDR3 loop spans 16 amino acids. The germline CDR1 and CDR2 sequences are MGHRA and YSYEKL. V was cut by 2 bases and J by 9 bases, with 23 bases left in between.

V is TRBV7-6 and J is TRBJ1-1; possible D gene TRBD1, 5 bases. Germline-derived CDR1 and CDR2 are SGHVS and FNYEAQ. The CDR3 loop spans 17 amino acids. V lost 5 bases, J lost 0 bases, and 19 bases lay in between. The CDR3 sequence is CASSQRTQGIVNTEAFF. DNA of the CDR3: TGTGCCAGCAGCCAAAGAACCCAGGGCATTGTGAACACTGAAGCTTTCTTT. The entire variable domain, with the rest obtained from reference TRBV7-6 and TRBJ1-1, is as follows: GAGVSQSPRYKVTKRGQDVALRCDPISGHVSLYWYRQALGQGPEFLTYFNYEAQQDKSGLPNDRFSAERPEGSISTLTIQRTEQRDSAMYRCASSQRTQGIVNTEAFFGQGTRLTVV.

V usage is TRBV27 and J usage is TRBJ2-5; 13 positions match TRBD2. Germline CDR1 reads MNHEY; CDR2 reads SMNVEV (reference sequence). The V segment lost 4 bases and the J segment 2 bases; nucleotides outside the gene matches: 4. CDR3 size: 16 residues. CDR3 DNA: TGTGCCAGCAGTTCCATACTAGCGGGAGGGCAAGAGACCCAGTACTTC. Translation gives CASSSILAGGQETQYF.